The 15 T cell receptor beta chains in this list originate from one sample, sequenced in a study of cytomegalovirus exposure and HLA in healthy donors. PCR was performed using 60 Vbeta and 13 Jbeta primers. Clones were sequenced by immunoSEQ multiplex PCR, and TCRdb holds only the in-frame ones, with some missing. The sample comprises over 150,000 clones, roughly 89% of which are singletons, and 0.75% to 0.95% rests with the top ten. Sequencing input: PBMCs. Receptors were obtained from a woman aged 30 to 39 in good health and CMV-seronegative.

The chain carries TRBV7-2 and TRBJ2-1; 10 bases are shared with TRBD2. J lost 6 bases, V lost 5 bases, and 4 bases had no gene match. The CDR3 length is 14 residues. CDR1 is SGHTA and CDR2 is FQGNSA in the germline V gene. The CDR3 sequence is CASSPRTSGNEQFF. In nucleotides, the CDR3 is TGTGCCAGCAGCCCCCGGACTAGCGGCAATGAGCAGTTCTTC.

This chain joins TRBV29-1 and TRBJ1-2; no firm D call. The germline CDR1 and CDR2 sequences are SQVTM and ANQGSEA. This CDR3 spans 13 amino acids. The V end was cut by 6 bases, the J end by 2 bases, with 13 bases between. CDR3 sequence reads: CSVAQTTNYGYTF. DNA for the CDR3: TGCAGCGTGGCACAGACTACAAACTATGGCTACACCTTC.

Worth noting for this clone: One end of the junction fails to match germline, which may point to a read error. The same CDR3 arises from other DNA sequences in this sample as well. J is TRBJ1-1 and V is TRBV7-7; unclear D gene. The germline CDR1 and CDR2 sequences are SSHAT and FNYEAQ (reference sequence). This CDR3 contains 13 residues. The CDR3 sequence: CASSLSQNTEAFF. The CDR3 bases are TGCGCCAGCAGCTTATCACAGAACACTGAAGCTTTCTTT.

V is TRBV2 and J is TRBJ2-7; 7 bases are shared with TRBD1. The CDR3 length is 13 residues. Germline CDR1 is SNHLY and CDR2 is FYNNEI. Trimming took 5 bases from V and 2 from J; bases not matched to a gene: 3. The CDR3 loop reads CASSRGTAYEQYF. The CDR3 DNA is TGTGCCAGCAGTAGAGGGACAGCCTACGAGCAGTACTTC.

This clone was counted between two and nine times. The chain is built from TRBV6-1 and TRBJ2-3; 8 bases are a match to TRBD1. The CDR3 runs to 13 residues. Germline V gene lookup returns CDR1 MNHNS and CDR2 SASEGT. The V and J ends lost 8 bases and 4 bases, in that order; junction bases with no gene match: 5. The chain's CDR3 is CASRGQVSDTQYF. The DNA of the CDR3 is TGTGCCAGCCGGGGACAGGTTTCAGATACGCAGTATTTT.

The rearrangement links TRBV14 to TRBJ2-7, with TRBD2 as a possible D gene (7 bases). V gave up 6 bases and J gave up 7 bases, with 19 bases separating them. Looked up from germline, CDR1 is SGHDN and CDR2 is FVKESK. The CDR3 has 14 amino acids. The CDR3 DNA is TGTGCCAGCAGGCGACAAGGAGGGGGGGATGAGCAGTACTTC. Translating it yields CASRRQGGGDEQYF.

This clone has only one observation. The germline gene is not matched at one end of the junction; a read error may be the cause. This chain uses TRBV5-4 with TRBJ1-3; TRBD1 is a possible D gene (5 bases). The germline CDR1 and CDR2 sequences are SGHNT and YYREEE (reference sequence). The CDR3 sequence is 12 residues long. The CDR3 is CAWGESGNTIYF. The CDR3 DNA follows: TGCGCTTGGGGGGAGTCTGGAAACACCATATATTTT. Full variable domain (remainder filled in from reference TRBV5-4 and TRBJ1-3): ETGVTQSPTHLIKTRGQQVTLRCSSQSGHNTVSWYQQALGQGPQFIFQYYREEENGRGNFPPRFSGLQFPNYSSELNVNALELDDSALYLCAWGESGNTIYFGEGSWLTVV.

This clone was observed a single time. V gene TRBV16 combines with J gene TRBJ2-7; 10 bases match TRBD2. CDR3 length equals 18 residues. V shed 0 bases, J shed 0 bases, and the junction held 8 bases outside the gene matches. The germline CDR1 and CDR2 sequences are KGHSY and FQNENV. CDR3 sequence (DNA): TGTGCCAGCAGCCAATCGAAGGCTAGCGGGAGCAGCTCCTACGAGCAGTACTTC. Translated, it gives CASSQSKASGSSSYEQYF.

The rearrangement uses TRBV12-5 and TRBJ2-7, with TRBD2 matching 9 bases. The germline V gene encodes CDR1 LGHNT and CDR2 FRNRAP. Unmatched junction bases numbered 11, after V lost 4 bases and J lost 4 bases. The CDR3 totals 16 residues. The chain's CDR3 is CASGSQTSGGVYEQYF. The CDR3 DNA reads TGTGCTAGTGGTTCCCAGACTAGCGGAGGGGTATACGAGCAGTACTTC.

This rearrangement joins TRBV6-5 to TRBJ1-2; maybe TRBD1 (6 bases). CDR1 is MNHEY, CDR2 SVGAGI, per germline. There are 12 residues in the CDR3. V lost 6 bases and J lost 2, with 7 bases in between. DNA of the CDR3: TGTGCCAGCAGCGGACAGAACTATGGCTACACCTTC. Translation gives CASSGQNYGYTF.

This sequence joins TRBV6-1 and TRBJ1-2, with a weak D call TRBD1 (6 bases). Germline CDR1 reads MNHNS; CDR2 reads SASEGT. The CDR3 spans 14 residues. The CDR3 spells CGARRDPGASGYTF. DNA for the CDR3: TGTGGGGCGCGCCGAGACCCAGGGGCTTCGGGCTACACCTTC.

The V gene is TRBV13, the J gene TRBJ2-3, with D tentatively TRBD1 (5 bases). The CDR3 is 14 amino acids. The V gene lost 3 bases and the J gene lost 0 bases, with 7 bases spanning the gap. CDR1 is PRHDT and CDR2 is FYEKMQ in the germline V gene (reference sequence). The CDR3 spells CASSFQGSTDTQYF. The CDR3 DNA follows: TGTGCCAGCAGCTTCCAGGGAAGCACAGATACGCAGTATTTT.

This chain connects TRBV6-5 to TRBJ2-1; 7 positions agree with TRBD1. The V and J ends lost 2 bases and 6 bases, in that order; junction bases with no gene match: 1. This CDR3 spans 13 amino acids. Germline CDR1 MNHEY, CDR2 SVGAGI. The CDR3 DNA is TGTGCCAGCAGTTACGGGGACAGCAATGAGCAGTTCTTC. Translating gives CASSYGDSNEQFF.

Comment on this clone: Different DNA sequences within this sample yield the same CDR3. CDR3 in DNA: TGTGCCAGCAGCTCGGGGACAGGGGGTACCGGGGAGCTGTTTTTT. This encodes CASSSGTGGTGELFF. The chain joins TRBV5-4 to TRBJ2-2; 11 bases are a match to TRBD1. The CDR3 is made up of 15 amino acids. The germline CDR1 and CDR2 sequences are SGHNT and YYREEE (reference sequence). V was clipped by 3 bases and J by 5 bases; unmatched bases: 3.

This sequence joins TRBV25-1 and TRBJ2-3; no clear D. V was trimmed by 2 bases and J by 2 bases, leaving 5 bases between them. The CDR3 sequence is 13 residues long. Germline CDR1 and CDR2: MGHDK and SYGVNS. CDR3 region: CASSELYTDTQYF. The CDR3 nucleotides are TGTGCCAGCAGTGAACTCTACACAGATACGCAGTATTTT.